Described below is a single TCR beta chain sequence and its context. These data are taken from a study of blood T cell repertoires in COVID-19. Source study methods: Quantification of nucleated cells was approximated via reference gene primer amplification. Sequenced by immunoSEQ multiplex PCR; TCRdb stores in-frame clones only, minus some. Clone size and V and J calls were adopted from that table, with D and trimming inferred from the DNA. The table records about 360,000 clones, 80% to 90% of them present only once. Recruits, aged roughly 18 to 95 years, lived in roughly 22 US areas. The CDR3 is 15 amino acids. Germline-derived CDR1 and CDR2 are SGHTA and FQGNSA. Trimming stripped 2 bases from V and 0 bases from J, with 8 bases between.

This TCR was recovered from a middle-aged man in a cohort exposed to, infected with or recovered from COVID-19 (not recorded which). The sample taken for sequencing was PBMCs or T cells enriched from blood (not recorded which). The chain uses TRBV7-2 and TRBJ1-3; maybe TRBD1 (5 bases). The chain's CDR3 is CASSLTGDSGNTIYF. The CDR3 DNA sequence: TGTGCCAGCAGCTTAACAGGAGACTCTGGAAACACCATATATTTT. Looking up the rest from reference TRBV7-2 and TRBJ1-3 gives the full variable domain: GAGVSQSPSNKVTEKGKDVELRCDPISGHTALYWYRQSLGQGLEFLIYFQGNSAPDKSGLPSDRFSAERTGGSVSTLTIQRTQQEDSAVYLCASSLTGDSGNTIYFGEGSWLTVV.